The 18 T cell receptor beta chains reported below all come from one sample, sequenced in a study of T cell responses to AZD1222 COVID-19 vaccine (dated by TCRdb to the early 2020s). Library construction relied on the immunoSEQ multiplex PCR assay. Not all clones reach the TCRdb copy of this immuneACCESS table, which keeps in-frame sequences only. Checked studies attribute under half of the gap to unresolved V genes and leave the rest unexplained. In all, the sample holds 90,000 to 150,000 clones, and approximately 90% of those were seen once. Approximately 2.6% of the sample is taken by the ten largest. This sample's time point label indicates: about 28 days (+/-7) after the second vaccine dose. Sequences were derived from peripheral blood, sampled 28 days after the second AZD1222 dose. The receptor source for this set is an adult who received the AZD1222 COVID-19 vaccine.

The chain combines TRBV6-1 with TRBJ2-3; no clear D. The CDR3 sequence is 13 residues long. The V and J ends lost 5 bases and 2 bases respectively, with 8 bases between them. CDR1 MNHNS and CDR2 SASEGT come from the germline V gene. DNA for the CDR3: TGTGCCAGCAGTCTGACTGCCACAGATACGCAGTATTTT. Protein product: CASSLTATDTQYF.

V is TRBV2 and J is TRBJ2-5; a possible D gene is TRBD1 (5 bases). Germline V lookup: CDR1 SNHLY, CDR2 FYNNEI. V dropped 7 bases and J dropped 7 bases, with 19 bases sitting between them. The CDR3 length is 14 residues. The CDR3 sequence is CASMIQVALGTQYF. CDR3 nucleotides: TGTGCCAGCATGATACAGGTGGCGCTTGGGACCCAGTACTTC.

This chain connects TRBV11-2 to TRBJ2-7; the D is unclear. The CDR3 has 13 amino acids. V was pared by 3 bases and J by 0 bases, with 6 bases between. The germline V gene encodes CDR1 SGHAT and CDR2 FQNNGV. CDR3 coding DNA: TGTGCCAGCAGCTTGTACAGCTCCTACGAGCAGTACTTC. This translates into CASSLYSSYEQYF.

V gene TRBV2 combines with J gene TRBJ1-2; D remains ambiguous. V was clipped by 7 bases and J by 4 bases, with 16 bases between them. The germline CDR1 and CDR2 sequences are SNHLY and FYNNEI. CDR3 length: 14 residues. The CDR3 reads CASTPRSSSYGYTF. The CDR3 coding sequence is TGTGCCAGCACCCCCCGTTCCAGCTCCTATGGCTACACCTTC. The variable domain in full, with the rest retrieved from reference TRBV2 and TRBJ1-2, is EPEVTQTPSHQVTQMGQEVILRCVPISNHLYFYWYRQILGQKVEFLVSFYNNEISEKSEIFDDQFSVERPDGSNFTLKIRSTKLEDSAMYFCASTPRSSSYGYTFGSGTRLTVV.

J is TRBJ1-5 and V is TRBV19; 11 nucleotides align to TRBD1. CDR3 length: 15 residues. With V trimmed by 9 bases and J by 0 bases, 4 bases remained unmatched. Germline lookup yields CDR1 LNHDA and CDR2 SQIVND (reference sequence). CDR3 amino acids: CASQGQGGSNQPQHF. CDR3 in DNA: TGTGCCAGCCAGGGACAGGGGGGTAGCAATCAGCCCCAGCATTTT.

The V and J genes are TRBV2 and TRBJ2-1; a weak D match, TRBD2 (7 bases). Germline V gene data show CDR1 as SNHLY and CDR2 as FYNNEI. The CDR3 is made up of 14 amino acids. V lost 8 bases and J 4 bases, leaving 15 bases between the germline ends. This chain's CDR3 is CASCTGGSYNEQFF. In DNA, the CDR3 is TGTGCCAGCTGCACGGGGGGCTCGTACAATGAGCAGTTCTTC.

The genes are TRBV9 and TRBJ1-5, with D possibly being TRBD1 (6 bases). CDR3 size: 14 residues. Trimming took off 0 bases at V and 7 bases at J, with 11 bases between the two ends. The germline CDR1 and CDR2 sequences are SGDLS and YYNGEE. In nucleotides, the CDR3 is TGTGCCAGCAGCGTAGGGGCAGGGGAACAGCCCCAGCATTTT. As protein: CASSVGAGEQPQHF.

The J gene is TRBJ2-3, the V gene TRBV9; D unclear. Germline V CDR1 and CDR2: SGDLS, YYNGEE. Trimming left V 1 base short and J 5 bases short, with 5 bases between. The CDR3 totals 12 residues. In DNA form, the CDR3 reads TGTGCCAGCAGCGTATCGGAAGATACGCAGTATTTT. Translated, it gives CASSVSEDTQYF.

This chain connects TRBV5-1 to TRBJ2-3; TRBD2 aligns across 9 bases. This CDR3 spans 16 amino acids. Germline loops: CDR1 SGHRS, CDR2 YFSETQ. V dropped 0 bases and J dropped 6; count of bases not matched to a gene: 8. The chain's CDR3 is CASSLGRGGLLDTQYF. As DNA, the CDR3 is TGCGCCAGCAGCTTGGGGCGGGGGGGCCTTTTGGATACGCAGTATTTT.

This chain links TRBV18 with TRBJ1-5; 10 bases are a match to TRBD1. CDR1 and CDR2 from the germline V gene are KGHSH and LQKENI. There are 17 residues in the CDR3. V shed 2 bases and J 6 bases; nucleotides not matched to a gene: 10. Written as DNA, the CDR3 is TGTGCCAGCTCACCAGCCTTTGGGACAGGGGCCGGTCAGCCCCAGCATTTT. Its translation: CASSPAFGTGAGQPQHF.

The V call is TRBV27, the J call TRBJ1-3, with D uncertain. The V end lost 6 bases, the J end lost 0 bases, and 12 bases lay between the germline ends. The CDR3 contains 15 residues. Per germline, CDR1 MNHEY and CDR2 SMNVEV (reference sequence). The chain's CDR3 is CASSPSPSSGNTIYF. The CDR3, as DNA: TGTGCCAGCAGCCCCTCTCCAAGCTCTGGAAACACCATATATTTT.

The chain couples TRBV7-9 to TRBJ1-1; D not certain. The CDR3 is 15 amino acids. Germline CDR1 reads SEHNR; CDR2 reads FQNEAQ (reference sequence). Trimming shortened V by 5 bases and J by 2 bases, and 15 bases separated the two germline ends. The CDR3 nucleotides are TGTGCCAGCAGCCCGCGCCTGTCCAAAAACACTGAAGCTTTCTTT. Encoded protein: CASSPRLSKNTEAFF.

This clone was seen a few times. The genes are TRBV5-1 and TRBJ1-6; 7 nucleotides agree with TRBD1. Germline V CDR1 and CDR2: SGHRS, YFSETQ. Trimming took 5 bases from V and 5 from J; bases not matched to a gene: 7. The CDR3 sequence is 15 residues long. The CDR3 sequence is CASRRGQENNSPLHF. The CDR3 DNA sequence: TGCGCCAGCAGGAGGGGGCAGGAGAATAATTCACCCCTCCACTTT.

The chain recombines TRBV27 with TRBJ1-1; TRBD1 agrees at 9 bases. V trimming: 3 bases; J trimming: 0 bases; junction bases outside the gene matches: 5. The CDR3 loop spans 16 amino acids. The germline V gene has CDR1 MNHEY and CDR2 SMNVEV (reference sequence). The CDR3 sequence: CASSFGQGRMNTEAFF. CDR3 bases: TGTGCCAGCAGTTTTGGACAGGGGCGAATGAACACTGAAGCTTTCTTT.

CDR3 DNA sequence: TGTGCCAGCAGCCTATTTAGTTGGGAACCCCAGCATTTT. The encoded protein is CASSLFSWEPQHF. The chain has TRBV7-2 and TRBJ1-5; D uncertain. CDR1 is SGHTA and CDR2 is FQGNSA in the germline V gene. The ends were cut back, 5 bases at V and 10 bases at J, with 15 bases in the middle. The CDR3 is 13 amino acids.

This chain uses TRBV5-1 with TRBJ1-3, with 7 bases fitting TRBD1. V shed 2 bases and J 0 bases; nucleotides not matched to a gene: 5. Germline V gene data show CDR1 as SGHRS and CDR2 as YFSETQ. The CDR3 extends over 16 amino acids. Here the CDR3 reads CASSLRQGGSGNTIYF. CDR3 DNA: TGCGCCAGCAGCTTAAGACAGGGTGGCTCTGGAAACACCATATATTTT.

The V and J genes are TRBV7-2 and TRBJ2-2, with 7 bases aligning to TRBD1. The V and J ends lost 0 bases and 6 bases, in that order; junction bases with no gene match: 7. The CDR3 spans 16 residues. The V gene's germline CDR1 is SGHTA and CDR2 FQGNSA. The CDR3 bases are TGTGCCAGCAGCTTAGCGGGCAGGGGGATCCCCGGGGAGCTGTTTTTT. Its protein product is CASSLAGRGIPGELFF.

The CDR3 protein is CASSLLGADEKLFF. CDR3 nucleotide sequence: TGTGCCAGCAGCTTGTTAGGGGCCGATGAAAAACTGTTTTTT. V is TRBV5-6 and J is TRBJ1-4, with D maybe TRBD1 (5 bases). This CDR3 is 14 amino acids long. The V end lost 1 base, the J end lost 6 bases, and 10 bases lay between the germline ends. CDR1 is SGHDT, CDR2 YYEEEE, per germline.